This entry lists 23 T cell receptor beta chains sequenced from one sample in a study of T cells after somatic rescue of genetic block. TCRdb's table, derived via immunoSEQ multiplex PCR, lists solely in-frame clones and lacks some. This sample has around 100,000 clones, with about nine tenths found just once. Sequenced: peripheral blood mononuclear cells (PBMCs). These receptor sequences come from a woman aged 18-29 years.

The table lists this clone with a few counts. This chain uses TRBV19 with TRBJ2-5; no definite D call. Deletions cut 4 bases from V and 3 bases from J, with 12 bases between. This CDR3 has 14 amino acids. Germline V gene lookup returns CDR1 LNHDA and CDR2 SQIVND (reference sequence). CDR3 loop: CASSSLGAEETQYF. The CDR3 DNA reads TGTGCCAGTAGTAGCCTCGGAGCTGAAGAGACCCAGTACTTC.

J is TRBJ2-2 and V is TRBV5-4, with 10 bases aligning to TRBD1. The CDR3 is 16 amino acids. Germline loops: CDR1 SGHNT, CDR2 YYREEE (reference sequence). Trimming cost V 7 bases and J 4 bases; bases outside gene matches: 10. CDR3 loop: CASAQDRGRSTGELFF. The CDR3 nucleotides are TGTGCCAGCGCTCAAGACAGGGGGCGCAGCACCGGGGAGCTGTTTTTT.

Remarks on this clone: Other DNA sequences from this sample encode an identical CDR3 as well. The chain carries TRBV7-9 and TRBJ1-1, with D perhaps matching TRBD1 (6 bases). Trimming took off 4 bases at V and 2 bases at J, with 8 bases between the two ends. The CDR3 covers 13 residues. Per germline, CDR1 SEHNR and CDR2 FQNEAQ (reference sequence). CDR3 bases: TGTGCCAGCAGCTCAGGGGTAAACACTGAAGCTTTCTTT. Protein: CASSSGVNTEAFF.

The genes are TRBV28 and TRBJ2-7, with 8 bases matching TRBD1. V lost 1 base to trimming and J lost 4 bases; unmatched junction nucleotides: 6. Germline CDR1 MDHEN, CDR2 SYDVKM. The CDR3 runs 15 residues. CDR3 sequence reads: CASSLSGGRGYEQYF. The CDR3, as DNA: TGTGCCAGCAGTTTATCAGGGGGCAGGGGATACGAGCAGTACTTC.

The chain employs TRBV4-2 and TRBJ1-5; D might be TRBD1 (6 bases). The CDR3 is made up of 14 amino acids. Germline V gene data show CDR1 as LGHNA and CDR2 as YNFKEQ. V was cut by 5 bases and J by 6 bases, with 14 bases left in between. The CDR3 sequence is CASSREGGSQPQHF. As DNA, the CDR3 is TGTGCCAGCAGCAGAGAAGGGGGGAGTCAGCCCCAGCATTTT.

This clone was counted once. The rearrangement links TRBV7-9 to TRBJ1-2, with no clear D. The V end was cut by 1 base, the J end by 2 bases, with 8 bases between. Germline lookup yields CDR1 SEHNR and CDR2 FQNEAQ (reference sequence). This CDR3 contains 14 residues. CDR3 DNA: TGTGCCAGCAGCTTAGACTCGGGAAACTATGGCTACACCTTC. Its protein is CASSLDSGNYGYTF. The variable domain in full, with the rest retrieved from reference TRBV7-9 and TRBJ1-2, is DTGVSQNPRHKITKRGQNVTFRCDPISEHNRLYWYRQTLGQGPEFLTYFQNEAQLEKSRLLSDRFSAERPKGSFSTLEIQRTEQGDSAMYLCASSLDSGNYGYTFGSGTRLTVV.

The table lists this clone with a count of one. V gene TRBV5-6 combines with J gene TRBJ2-1; 10 bases agree with TRBD2. Germline values: CDR1 SGHDT, CDR2 YYEEEE. V was clipped by 5 bases and J by 9 bases; unmatched bases: 14. The CDR3 extends over 16 amino acids. The CDR3: CASRPGLAADFGEQFF. The DNA of the CDR3 is TGTGCCAGCAGGCCCGGACTAGCGGCTGACTTTGGTGAGCAGTTCTTC.

The chain is built from TRBV21-1 and TRBJ2-3; TRBD2, as called in the table, went unchecked against the DNA. TRBV21-1 is tagged as a pseudogene. The CDR3 loop spans 17 amino acids. CDR3 sequence: CASSKETSGRFTDTQYF. Written as DNA, the CDR3 is TGTGCCAGCAGCAAAGAAACTAGCGGGCGATTCACAGATACGCAGTATTTT.

The rearrangement joins TRBV5-1 to TRBJ2-2; perhaps TRBD1 as D (5 bases). The CDR3 totals 15 residues. Germline lookup yields CDR1 SGHRS and CDR2 YFSETQ. V lost 1 base, J lost 1 base, and 8 bases lay in between. The CDR3 is CASSLKGQNTGELFF. Here the CDR3 DNA reads TGCGCCAGCAGCTTGAAGGGGCAGAACACCGGGGAGCTGTTTTTT.

This sequence joins TRBV7-9 and TRBJ1-5; D not resolved. This CDR3 has 15 residues. V lost 1 base and J 7 bases, leaving 14 bases between the germline ends. Germline V gene sequence: CDR1 SEHNR, CDR2 FQNEAQ (reference sequence). The CDR3 sequence is CASSLVGNPEQPQHF. CDR3 sequence (DNA): TGTGCCAGCAGCTTAGTGGGGAACCCTGAACAGCCCCAGCATTTT.

This rearrangement joins TRBV7-3 to TRBJ2-1; 10 bases agree with TRBD2. The CDR3 is made up of 17 amino acids. CDR1 is SGHTA and CDR2 is FQGTGA in the germline V gene. V shed 3 bases and J 10 bases; nucleotides not matched to a gene: 15. The CDR3 nucleotides read TGTGCCAGCAGCTTCGATCCCGGGACTAGCGTATTACAGGAGCAGTTCTTC. Translating gives CASSFDPGTSVLQEQFF. The variable domain in full, with the rest retrieved from reference TRBV7-3 and TRBJ2-1, is GAGVSQTPSNKVTEKGKYVELRCDPISGHTALYWYRQSLGQGPEFLIYFQGTGAADDSGLPNDRFFAVRPEGSVSTLKIQRTERGDSAVYLCASSFDPGTSVLQEQFFGPGTRLTVL.

The CDR3 here is CASSPWVAGDPGETQYF. The CDR3 DNA follows: TGCGCCAGCAGCCCCTGGGTAGCGGGGGATCCCGGGGAGACCCAGTACTTC. This chain joins TRBV5-1 and TRBJ2-5, with TRBD2 identical over 9 bases. V shed 4 bases and J 5 bases; nucleotides not matched to a gene: 15. The CDR3 contains 17 residues. Germline V CDR1 and CDR2: SGHRS, YFSETQ.

The gene calls are TRBV4-1 and TRBJ2-7; 7 nucleotides agree with TRBD1. With 5 bases clipped from V and 4 bases from J, the junction kept 8 bases outside the gene matches. The CDR3 loop spans 14 amino acids. The V gene's germline CDR1 is MGHRA and CDR2 YSYEKL. Here the CDR3 DNA reads TGCGCCAGCAGCGAGGGAAGGGGGCGGTACGAGCAGTACTTC. This translates into CASSEGRGRYEQYF.

The chain carries TRBV18 and TRBJ2-7, with TRBD1 identical over 7 bases. Germline V gene sequence: CDR1 KGHSH, CDR2 LQKENI. V trimming: 3 bases; J trimming: 3 bases; junction bases outside the gene matches: 5. The CDR3 spans 14 residues. Here the CDR3 DNA reads TGTGCCAGCTCACCCAACCGGGACAGCTACGAGCAGTACTTC. Translation gives CASSPNRDSYEQYF.

The chain uses TRBV7-9 and TRBJ2-1, with D tentatively TRBD1 (6 bases). Germline V CDR1 and CDR2: SEHNR, FQNEAQ (reference sequence). Deletions cut 6 bases from V and 7 bases from J, with 10 bases between. The CDR3 extends over 12 amino acids. CDR3 residues: CASSPQGNEQFF. DNA of the CDR3: TGTGCCAGCAGTCCCCAGGGGAATGAGCAGTTCTTC.

CDR3 region: CAISGPPTYEQYF. In DNA, the CDR3 is TGTGCCATCAGTGGCCCCCCAACCTACGAGCAGTACTTC. This chain connects TRBV10-3 to TRBJ2-7; D gene ambiguous. Trimming cost V 4 bases and J 2 bases, with 9 bases left between them. Looked up from germline, CDR1 is ENHRY and CDR2 is SYGVKD. This CDR3 is 13 amino acids long.

V gene TRBV5-4 combines with J gene TRBJ2-5, with TRBD1 matching 10 bases. CDR1 is SGHNT and CDR2 is YYREEE in the germline V gene (reference sequence). The CDR3 extends over 15 amino acids. V lost 0 bases, J lost 2 bases, and 1 base stayed unmatched. CDR3 coding DNA: TGTGCCAGCAGCTTGGGGGACAGGGGTCAAGAGACCCAGTACTTC. Protein: CASSLGDRGQETQYF.

The chain couples TRBV4-3 to TRBJ1-2; 8 positions match TRBD1. The germline V gene encodes CDR1 LGHNA and CDR2 YSLEER. V lost 0 bases, J lost 5 bases, and 14 bases stayed unmatched. The CDR3 extends over 18 amino acids. The CDR3 DNA follows: TGCGCCAGCAGCCAAGAGGGGGTAAAGGGGGACAGGTGGTATGGCTACACCTTC. Amino acid sequence: CASSQEGVKGDRWYGYTF.

J is TRBJ1-2 and V is TRBV29-1; TRBD1 is a possible D gene (5 bases). The CDR3 is 14 residues long. V was shortened by 0 bases and J by 6 bases, with 14 bases between the two germline ends. Germline assignment: CDR1 SQVTM and CDR2 ANQGSEA. In DNA form, the CDR3 reads TGCAGCGTTGAAGAAGGGGCGAGGGCTAATGGCTACACCTTC. Its translation is CSVEEGARANGYTF.

The sample holds a few counts of this clone. The chain links TRBV30 to TRBJ2-2; no reliable D call. Per the germline V gene, CDR1 is GTSNPN and CDR2 is SVGIG (reference sequence). CDR3 length: 14 amino acids. V lost 0 bases to trimming and J lost 4 bases, with 9 bases between them. The DNA of the CDR3 is TGTGCCTGGAGTGTACCGGACCCCACCGGGGAGCTGTTTTTT. As protein: CAWSVPDPTGELFF. The variable domain in full, with the rest retrieved from reference TRBV30 and TRBJ2-2, is SQTIHQWPATLVQPVGSPLSLECTVEGTSNPNLYWYRQAAGRGLQLLFYSVGIGQISSEVPQNLSASRPQDRQFILSSKKLLLSDSGFYLCAWSVPDPTGELFFGEGSRLTVL.

The rearrangement uses TRBV29-1 and TRBJ1-2; a weak D match, TRBD1 (5 bases). This CDR3 has 13 amino acids. Germline V gene lookup returns CDR1 SQVTM and CDR2 ANQGSEA. V lost 4 bases, J lost 0 bases, and 9 bases lay in between. CDR3 in amino acids: CSVVRTTNYGYTF. CDR3 bases: TGCAGCGTTGTTCGGACAACTAACTATGGCTACACCTTC. Looking up the rest from reference TRBV29-1 and TRBJ1-2 gives the full variable domain: SAVISQKPSRDICQRGTSLTIQCQVDSQVTMMFWYRQQPGQSLTLIATANQGSEATYESGFVIDKFPISRPNLTFSTLTVSNMSPEDSSIYLCSVVRTTNYGYTFGSGTRLTVV.

This chain connects TRBV18 to TRBJ1-1; D might be TRBD1 (5 bases). CDR1 and CDR2 from the germline V gene are KGHSH and LQKENI. There are 14 residues in the CDR3. V lost 6 bases and J 2 bases, leaving 13 bases between the germline ends. CDR3 loop: CASSRRGVNTEAFF. The CDR3 coding sequence is TGTGCCAGCTCCCGCAGAGGGGTCAACACTGAAGCTTTCTTT.

With regard to this clone: The junction and the germline gene differ at one end; a read error may be behind it. This chain connects TRBV14 to TRBJ1-3; D call uncertain. The CDR3 length is 14 residues. From germline, CDR1 is SGHDN and CDR2 FVKESK. As DNA, the CDR3 is TGTGCCAGCAGCCAAGCAGCACTCGGCACCGAGGAGGATTTT. This translates into CASSQAALGTEEDF. Full variable domain (rest looked up from reference TRBV14 and TRBJ1-3): EAGVTQFPSHSVIEKGQTVTLRCDPISGHDNLYWYRRVMGKEIKFLLHFVKESKQDESGMPNNRFLAERTGGTYSTLKVQPAELEDSGVYFCASSQAALGTEEDFGEGSWLTVV.